A selection of T cell receptor beta chains follows, all from one sample in a study of cytomegalovirus exposure and HLA in healthy donors. Produced via immunoSEQ multiplex PCR; TCRdb's table is partial and in-frame only. This sample has under 65,000 clones, with about 92% found just once. Material for sequencing was PBMCs. The origin of the receptors is a woman between 18 and 29 years old in good health and CMV-seropositive. The CDR3 runs from the conserved cysteine through the conserved F or W. Each record gives: V gene, clone size, D gene, J gene, CDR3 protein, CDR3 DNA. D genes are given only for firm matches. Size is omitted from some rows. Given values are once, few, many or a class for expanded clones.

TRBV29-1	-	TRBD1	TRBJ1-2	CSVETQQGEVGYTF	TGCAGCGTTGAAACCCAACAGGGGGAGGTTGGCTACACCTTC
TRBV9	few	TRBD2	TRBJ2-1	CASSAPGLDYNEQFF	TGTGCCAGCAGCGCACCGGGACTAGACTACAATGAGCAGTTCTTC
TRBV6-1	-	-	TRBJ2-7	CASTPAGGWYEQYF	TGTGCCAGCACCCCAGCTGGGGGGTGGTACGAGCAGTACTTC
TRBV28	-	TRBD1	TRBJ2-7	CASSYYYPGQGTYEQYF	TGTGCCAGCAGTTATTACTATCCGGGACAGGGCACCTACGAGCAGTACTTC
TRBV5-1	-	-	TRBJ2-3	CASSLLGGTADTQYF	TGCGCCAGCAGCTTACTTGGGGGGACAGCAGATACGCAGTATTTT
TRBV6-4	-	TRBD1	TRBJ2-1	CASSDGTGYDEQFF	TGTGCCAGCAGTGACGGGACAGGGTACGATGAGCAGTTCTTC
TRBV5-6	-	TRBD1	TRBJ1-4	CASSGTGAANEKLFF	TGTGCCAGCAGCGGGACAGGGGCGGCTAATGAAAAACTGTTTTTT
TRBV19	-	-	TRBJ1-5	CASSIDRQEDSNQPQHF	TGTGCCAGTAGTATAGATCGACAAGAAGATAGCAATCAGCCCCAGCATTTT
TRBV4-3	-	-	TRBJ2-2	CASSQDEGAFSAGELFF	TGCGCCAGCAGCCAAGATGAAGGTGCTTTCAGCGCCGGGGAGCTGTTTTTT
TRBV20-1	-	-	TRBJ1-1	CSAYRDTEAFF	TGCAGTGCGTACCGGGACACTGAAGCTTTCTTT
TRBV6-1	-	TRBD1	TRBJ2-3	CASSKQQGTDTQYF	TGTGCCAGCAGTAAACAACAGGGGACAGATACGCAGTATTTT
TRBV6-1	-	TRBD2	TRBJ2-3	CASILAGEADTQYF	TGTGCCAGCATTCTAGCGGGCGAAGCAGATACGCAGTATTTT
TRBV28	-	-	TRBJ1-6	CASSRGYNSPLHF	TGTGCCAGCAGTCGAGGTTATAATTCACCCCTCCACTTT
TRBV18	-	-	TRBJ1-2	CASSSAYGRSYRGYTF	TGTGCCAGCTCCTCGGCATATGGCCGGAGCTATAGGGGCTACACCTTC
TRBV28	-	TRBD1	TRBJ1-3	CARTTGVGNTIYF	TGTGCCAGGACGACAGGGGTAGGAAACACCATATATTTT
TRBV19	-	TRBD2	TRBJ2-3	CATEPRRGGTDTQYF	TGTGCCACCGAGCCCCGGCGGGGGGGTACAGATACGCAGTATTTT
TRBV5-4	-	-	TRBJ2-7	CASSSGLPSYEQYF	TGTGCCAGCAGCTCAGGTCTACCCTCCTACGAGCAGTACTTC
TRBV27	-	-	TRBJ2-7	CASNLYTNPYEQYF	TGTGCCAGCAATCTGTATACTAACCCCTACGAGCAGTACTTC
TRBV27	-	TRBD1	TRBJ1-6	CASRPTGSSYNSPLHF	TGTGCCAGCAGACCGACAGGGAGCTCCTATAATTCACCCCTCCACTTT
TRBV14	-	TRBD1	TRBJ1-2	CASSRTWDRGKDYGYTF	TGTGCCAGCAGCCGAACCTGGGACAGGGGAAAGGACTATGGCTACACCTTC
TRBV7-2	-	TRBD1	TRBJ1-6	CASSPTGGFGSPLHF	TGTGCCAGCAGCCCGACAGGGGGCTTTGGTTCACCCCTCCACTTT
TRBV19	-	-	TRBJ2-1	CASSIARGSDEQFF	TGTGCCAGTAGTATAGCTCGGGGGTCGGATGAGCAGTTCTTC
TRBV7-3	-	-	TRBJ1-6	CASSESSYNSPLHF	TGTGCCAGCAGTGAGAGCTCCTATAATTCACCCCTCCACTTT
TRBV30	-	-	TRBJ1-2	CAWSITSGALGGYTF	TGTGCCTGGAGTATAACATCAGGGGCCCTGGGGGGCTACACCTTC
TRBV27	-	-	TRBJ2-1	CASGSSYNEQFF	TGTGCCAGCGGTAGCTCCTACAATGAGCAGTTCTTC
TRBV27	-	-	TRBJ2-7	CASSFNSASESYEQYF	TGTGCCAGCAGTTTTAATTCGGCTAGCGAGTCCTACGAGCAGTACTTC
TRBV4-3	once	TRBD1	TRBJ2-3	CASSRLGQGHTDTQYF	TGCGCCAGCAGCCGTTTGGGACAGGGGCACACAGATACGCAGTATTTT
TRBV2	-	-	TRBJ2-4	CASSGSGGYIQYF	TGTGCCAGCAGTGGTAGCGGAGGATACATTCAGTACTTC
TRBV9	-	TRBD1	TRBJ1-4	CASSEGQLNEKLFF	TGTGCCAGCAGCGAGGGACAGCTTAATGAAAAACTGTTTTTT
TRBV28	-	TRBD1	TRBJ1-6	CASSLQGQGGYNSPLHF	TGTGCCAGCAGTTTACAGGGACAGGGTGGATATAATTCACCCCTCCACTTT
TRBV9	-	-	TRBJ2-1	CASSVAQLSYNEQFF	TGTGCCAGCAGCGTAGCACAGCTTTCCTACAATGAGCAGTTCTTC
TRBV7-9	-	TRBD1	TRBJ1-5	CASSLGGSLQGNNQPQHF	TGTGCCAGCAGCTTAGGGGGGAGTTTACAGGGGAACAATCAGCCCCAGCATTTT
TRBV6-5	few	-	TRBJ1-6	CASRSTRGNYSPLHF	TGTGCCAGCAGAAGCACCAGGGGTAATTATTCACCCCTCCACTTT
TRBV28	-	-	TRBJ1-1	CASIERTAYTEAFF	TGTGCCAGCATCGAGCGGACGGCTTACACTGAAGCTTTCTTT
TRBV19	-	-	TRBJ1-2	CASTPTGSNYGYTF	TGTGCCAGTACCCCAACAGGGTCTAACTATGGCTACACCTTC
TRBV7-7	-	TRBD2	TRBJ2-1	CASSLVAGDEQFF	TGTGCTAGCAGCTTAGTCGCGGGGGATGAGCAGTTCTTC
TRBV5-4	-	TRBD2	TRBJ2-3	CASSLGLATEAAQYF	TGTGCCAGCAGCTTGGGACTAGCCACGGAGGCGGCGCAGTATTTT
TRBV7-2	-	-	TRBJ1-2	CASSLAGGPNYGYTF	TGTGCCAGCAGCTTAGCGGGGGGGCCAAACTATGGCTACACCTTC
TRBV5-6	-	TRBD1	TRBJ1-4	CASSFGPKDRGGEKLFF	TGTGCCAGCAGCTTCGGCCCGAAGGACAGGGGTGGGGAAAAACTGTTTTTT
TRBV28	-	TRBD1	TRBJ2-7	CASRGGQGDEQYF	TGTGCCAGCAGGGGGGGACAGGGAGACGAGCAGTACTTC
TRBV5-1	-	-	TRBJ2-6	CASSLFLFTGLPSGANVLTF	TGCGCCAGCAGCTTGTTTCTCTTTACAGGCCTCCCCTCTGGGGCCAACGTCCTGACTTTC
TRBV29-1	-	-	TRBJ2-5	CSVDGETRETQYF	TGCAGCGTTGATGGAGAAACCCGAGAGACCCAGTACTTC
TRBV11-3	-	TRBD2	TRBJ2-1	CASSLAGEYNEQFF	TGTGCCAGCAGCCTAGCGGGGGAATACAATGAGCAGTTCTTC
TRBV9	-	-	TRBJ2-3	CASSVASRGDTQYF	TGTGCCAGCAGCGTAGCCTCACGGGGAGATACGCAGTATTTT
TRBV4-1	few	TRBD1	TRBJ1-1	CASSHPGQGLTEAFF	TGCGCCAGCAGCCATCCAGGACAGGGCTTGACTGAAGCTTTCTTT
TRBV4-1	-	-	TRBJ1-5	CASSQSRQVSNQPQHF	TGCGCCAGCAGCCAATCCCGACAGGTTAGCAATCAGCCCCAGCATTTT
TRBV9	-	-	TRBJ2-1	CASNGGTSVMNEQFF	TGTGCCAGCAATGGTGGGACTTCGGTTATGAATGAGCAGTTCTTC
TRBV28	-	TRBD2	TRBJ2-1	CASSASLAGDYNEQFF	TGTGCCAGCAGTGCCTCGCTAGCGGGGGACTACAATGAGCAGTTCTTC
TRBV2	-	-	TRBJ1-5	CASSEGLRSNQPQHF	TGTGCCAGCAGTGAAGGGTTGAGGTCTAATCAGCCCCAGCATTTT
TRBV4-3	-	-	TRBJ1-5	CASSQVRGNQPQHF	TGCGCCAGCAGCCAAGTGAGGGGCAATCAGCCCCAGCATTTT
TRBV10-3	-	TRBD2	TRBJ2-1	CAIRLLAGGGNEQFF	TGTGCCATCAGACTACTAGCGGGGGGGGGCAATGAGCAGTTCTTC
TRBV5-5	-	-	TRBJ2-3	CASSRGLNTDTQYF	TGTGCCAGCAGCCGGGGACTGAACACAGATACGCAGTATTTT
TRBV19	-	TRBD1	TRBJ1-1	CASSTTGANTEAFF	TGTGCCAGTAGTACGACAGGGGCGAACACTGAAGCTTTCTTT